This TCR beta chain was sequenced during a study of shared clonotypes between healthy human individuals. Study findings and constraints: Only blood was sampled; tissue repertoires likely differ. Compared with memory subsets, naive subsets generally had larger estimated richness. It was the few donors that limited the genetic and exposure-history diversity represented.

The CDR3 has 16 amino acids. The V end was cut by 0 bases, the J end by 5 bases, with 14 bases between. Looked up from germline, CDR1 is MNHNY and CDR2 is SVGAGI (reference sequence). Replicate PCRs for sorted subsets used around 200 ng DNA; this equaled 25,000 to 30,000 T cell genomes. Sequencing was performed with immunoSEQ multiplex PCR; in TCRdb, only in-frame clones are kept and a portion is missing. The sample yields over 1.5 million clones, approximately 98% seen once. As to this clone: The antigen is undetermined.

The TCR comes from a man aged 25 to 45 in good health. Material for sequencing was naive CD4+ T cells sorted from blood. Subset given: CD45RA+ positively selected. V usage is TRBV6-6 and J usage is TRBJ1-5; D may be TRBD1 (5 bases). The CDR3 protein is CASSYSPLDRDQPQHF. As DNA, the CDR3 is TGTGCCAGCAGTTACTCACCACTAGACAGAGATCAGCCCCAGCATTTT.